The clone carrying this T cell receptor (beta chain) has a handful of counts. The sample is drawn from a study of patients and donors after allogeneic stem cell transplantation. Deletions cut 5 bases from V and 4 bases from J, with 15 bases between. CDR1 LGHNA and CDR2 YNFKEQ come from the germline V gene. The CDR3 length is 14 residues. Each CDR3 protein gets one entry after TCRdb re-called the RT-PCR reads with MiXCR. This sample has roughly 880,000 distinct CDR3 sequences; about a sixth occur once, and the top ten carry 6%. The TCR originated in a human donor who was either an allogeneic HSCT recipient or a stem cell or donor lymphocyte infusion donor (not recorded which). It is not recorded whose cells these are; they may come from a transplant donor. This rearrangement joins TRBV4-2 to TRBJ2-7; D tentatively reads TRBD1 or TRBD2 (5 bases each). Sequencing used blood, either unsorted or a sorted T cell fraction (not recorded which). CDR3 nucleotide sequence: TGTGCCAGCAGCGGACGGGACGGACATTACGAGCAGTACTTC. Protein product: CASSGRDGHYEQYF.